This TCR beta chain was recovered during a study of cytomegalovirus exposure and HLA in healthy donors. Donors consisted of healthy bone marrow donors. Nominal health characterized the donors when sampled, though unrecorded immune exposures were likely. Study-wide results and caveats: A later analysis reportedly identified an Asian-associated ancestry cluster as carrying fewer N-insertions than the approximately 620-donor mean.

Note on this clone: No antigen is known for it.

The ends were cut back, 1 base at V and 2 bases at J, with 5 bases in the middle. This CDR3 spans 14 amino acids. Germline CDR1 MDHEN, CDR2 SYDVKM. Primers: 60 Vbeta forward and 13 Jbeta reverse. The data were produced by immunoSEQ multiplex PCR, yet TCRdb's version contains in-frame clones alone and is incomplete. The sample has about 160,000 clones; more than 70% are singletons. The receptor was isolated from a man between 60 and 75 years old in good health and CMV-seronegative. The sequenced sample consisted of PBMCs. This chain links TRBV28 with TRBJ2-2, with D uncertain. The CDR3 region is CASSLSRNTGELFF. CDR3 bases: TGTGCCAGCAGTTTATCCAGAAACACCGGGGAGCTGTTTTTT.